Sequencing of this T cell receptor beta chain was carried out in a study of CD8 T cells in ankylosing spondylitis. Deletions cut 6 bases from V and 6 bases from J, with 18 bases between. The CDR3 extends over 14 amino acids. Germline V gives CDR1 MDHEN, CDR2 SYDVKM. TCRdb re-called the 5' RACE reads through MiXCR, storing one row per CDR3 protein. The data show approximately 350,000 distinct CDR3 sequences, 20% to 25% seen once. Material for sequencing was blood, either unsorted or a sorted T cell fraction (not recorded which). The chain employs TRBV28 and TRBJ2-7, with D hard to call. This receptor was identified in a male donor with ankylosing spondylitis or in good health (not recorded which). The CDR3 DNA follows: TGTGCCAGCAGCCCCTCCGGGCAGCCGGTCGAGCAGTACTTC. Translating it yields CASSPSGQPVEQYF.